This TCR beta chain is drawn from a study of shared clonotypes between healthy human individuals. Study outcomes and limitations: Clonotypes not shared had lower generation probabilities than those common to all four donors.

About this clone itself: What it recognizes is unknown.

Repertoires were generated with immunoSEQ multiplex PCR, while TCRdb's copy carries only in-frame clones and drops some. Found here are under 1 million clones, approximately 96% of them singletons; the top ten hold less than 0.3%. The CDR3 has 15 residues. V lost 5 bases and J 0 bases, leaving 14 bases between the germline ends. The germline V gene has CDR1 SEHNR and CDR2 FQNEAQ (reference sequence). CD45RO-negative, CCR7-positively selected cells formed the naive CD8 fraction, excluding terminally differentiated effector memory CD45RA+ cells. The V gene is TRBV7-9, the J gene TRBJ2-7; tentatively, D is TRBD2 (5 bases). Sequenced material: naive CD8+ T cells sorted from blood. The clonotype was recovered from a man in his thirties or forties in good health. This CDR3 reads CASSPIQGSSYEQYF. The CDR3, as DNA: TGTGCCAGCAGCCCGATACAAGGGAGCTCCTACGAGCAGTACTTC.